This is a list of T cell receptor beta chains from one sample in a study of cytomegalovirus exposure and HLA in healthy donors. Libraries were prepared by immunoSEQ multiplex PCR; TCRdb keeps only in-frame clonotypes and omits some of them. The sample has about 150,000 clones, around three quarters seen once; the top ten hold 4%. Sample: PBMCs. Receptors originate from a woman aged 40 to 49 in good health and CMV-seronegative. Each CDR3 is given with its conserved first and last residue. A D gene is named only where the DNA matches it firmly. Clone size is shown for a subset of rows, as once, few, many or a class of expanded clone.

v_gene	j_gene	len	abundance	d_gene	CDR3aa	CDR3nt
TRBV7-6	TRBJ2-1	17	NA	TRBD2	CASSPRIAREGRNEQFF	TGTGCCAGCAGCCCTAGGATAGCGCGGGAGGGCCGAAATGAGCAGTTCTTC
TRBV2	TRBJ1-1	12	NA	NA	CASSDSRGGAFF	TGTGCCAGCAGTGATTCCCGAGGTGGCGCTTTCTTT
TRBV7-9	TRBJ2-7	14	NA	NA	CASSLGRGLGEQYF	TGTGCCAGCAGCTTGGGTAGAGGGTTGGGCGAGCAGTACTTC
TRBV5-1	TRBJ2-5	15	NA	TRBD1	CASSGMTGPQETQYF	TGCGCCAGCAGCGGGATGACAGGGCCTCAAGAGACCCAGTACTTC
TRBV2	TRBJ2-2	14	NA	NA	CASSVRGVTGELFF	TGTGCCAGCAGTGTACGGGGTGTGACCGGGGAGCTGTTTTTT
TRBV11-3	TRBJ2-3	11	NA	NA	CASRVADTQYF	TGTGCCAGCAGGGTAGCAGATACGCAGTATTTT
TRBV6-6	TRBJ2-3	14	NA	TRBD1	CASRWDRVRDTQYF	TGTGCCAGCAGATGGGACAGGGTAAGAGATACGCAGTATTTT
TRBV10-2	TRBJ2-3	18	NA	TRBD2	CASSEWASGRFSTDTQYF	TGCGCCAGCAGTGAGTGGGCTAGCGGGAGATTTAGCACAGATACGCAGTATTTT
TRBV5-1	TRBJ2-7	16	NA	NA	CASSLAPDKGPYEQYF	TGCGCCAGCAGCTTGGCCCCGGACAAGGGCCCCTACGAGCAGTACTTC
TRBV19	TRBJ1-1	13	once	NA	CASNSGLNTEAFF	TGTGCCAGTAACTCAGGTCTGAACACTGAAGCTTTCTTT
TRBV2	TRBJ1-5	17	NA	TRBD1	CASSVGGLRLSNQPQHF	TGTGCCAGCAGTGTAGGGGGCCTAAGGCTAAGCAATCAGCCCCAGCATTTT
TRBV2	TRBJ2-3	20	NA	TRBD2	CASRVGGGLAGLEGTDTQYF	TGTGCCAGCAGGGTGGGGGGGGGACTAGCGGGACTGGAGGGCACAGATACGCAGTATTTT
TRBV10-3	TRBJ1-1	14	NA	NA	CAISESEGRTEAFF	TGTGCCATCAGTGAGTCCGAGGGGAGGACTGAAGCTTTCTTT
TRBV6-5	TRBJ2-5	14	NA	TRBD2	CASSYSGGQETQYF	TGTGCCAGTTCCTATAGCGGGGGCCAAGAGACCCAGTACTTC
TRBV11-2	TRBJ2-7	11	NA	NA	CASSHAYEQYF	TGTGCCAGCAGCCATGCCTACGAGCAGTACTTC
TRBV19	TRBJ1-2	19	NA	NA	CASRLRGRTQKDKSYGYTF	TGTGCCAGTAGACTAAGGGGCCGCACTCAGAAGGATAAGTCATATGGCTACACCTTC
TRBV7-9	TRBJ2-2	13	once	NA	CASSLEGSGELFF	TGTGCCAGCAGCTTAGAGGGGTCCGGGGAGCTGTTTTTT